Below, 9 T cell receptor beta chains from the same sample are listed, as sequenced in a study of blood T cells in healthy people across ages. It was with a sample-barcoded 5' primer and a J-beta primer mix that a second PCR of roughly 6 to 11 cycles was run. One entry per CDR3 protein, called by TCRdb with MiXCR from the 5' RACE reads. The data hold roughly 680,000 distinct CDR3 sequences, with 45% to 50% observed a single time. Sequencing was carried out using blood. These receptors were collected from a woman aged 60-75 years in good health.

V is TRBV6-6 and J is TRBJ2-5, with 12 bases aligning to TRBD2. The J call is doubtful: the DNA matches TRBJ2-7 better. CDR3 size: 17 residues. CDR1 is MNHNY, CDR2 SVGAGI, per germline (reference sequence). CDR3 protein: CASGRGLAGSDPHEQYF. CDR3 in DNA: TGTGCCAGCGGTCGGGGACTAGCGGGTTCAGATCCCCACGAGCAGTACTTC.

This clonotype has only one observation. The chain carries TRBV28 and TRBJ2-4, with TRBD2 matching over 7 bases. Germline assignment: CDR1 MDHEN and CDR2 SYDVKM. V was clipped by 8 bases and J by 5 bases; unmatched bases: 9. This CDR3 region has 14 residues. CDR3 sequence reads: CASGLQRGQNIQYF. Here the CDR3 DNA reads TGTGCCAGCGGACTTCAGCGGGGACAAAACATTCAGTACTTC.

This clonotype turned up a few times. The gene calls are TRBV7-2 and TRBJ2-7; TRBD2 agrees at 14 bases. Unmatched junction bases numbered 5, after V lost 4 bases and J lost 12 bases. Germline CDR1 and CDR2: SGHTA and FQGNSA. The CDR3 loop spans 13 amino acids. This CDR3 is CASSSGLAGDLYF. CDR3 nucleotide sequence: TGTGCCAGCAGCTCGGGACTAGCGGGAGATCTGTACTTC.

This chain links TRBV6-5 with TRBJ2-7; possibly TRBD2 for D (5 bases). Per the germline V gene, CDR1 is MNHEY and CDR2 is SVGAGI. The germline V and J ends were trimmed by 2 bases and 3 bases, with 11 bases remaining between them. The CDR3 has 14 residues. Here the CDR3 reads CASSYGERHYEQYF. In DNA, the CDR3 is TGTGCCAGCAGTTACGGCGAGCGGCACTACGAGCAGTACTTC.

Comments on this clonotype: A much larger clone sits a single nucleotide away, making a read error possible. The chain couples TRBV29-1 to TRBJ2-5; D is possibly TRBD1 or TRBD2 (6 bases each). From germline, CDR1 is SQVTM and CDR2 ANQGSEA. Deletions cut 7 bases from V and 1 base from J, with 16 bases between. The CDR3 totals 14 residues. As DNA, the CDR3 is TGCAGCGCCGGGACATGGGACTTCCAAGAGACCCAGTACTTC. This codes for CSAGTWDFQETQYF.

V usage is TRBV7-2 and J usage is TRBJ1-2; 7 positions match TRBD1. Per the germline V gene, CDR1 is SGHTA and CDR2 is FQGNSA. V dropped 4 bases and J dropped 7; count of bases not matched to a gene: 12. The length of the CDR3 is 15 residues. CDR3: CASSSQQGRARGYTF. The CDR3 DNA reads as TGTGCCAGCAGCTCACAACAGGGGAGAGCCCGTGGCTACACCTTC.

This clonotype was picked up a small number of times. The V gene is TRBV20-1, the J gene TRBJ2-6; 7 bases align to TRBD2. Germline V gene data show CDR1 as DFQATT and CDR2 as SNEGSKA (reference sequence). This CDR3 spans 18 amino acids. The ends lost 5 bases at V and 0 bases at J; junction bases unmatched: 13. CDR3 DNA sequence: TGCAGTGCTCCCAAACGCCCTAGCGGAGCCTCTGGGGCCAACGTCCTGACTTTC. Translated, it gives CSAPKRPSGASGANVLTF.

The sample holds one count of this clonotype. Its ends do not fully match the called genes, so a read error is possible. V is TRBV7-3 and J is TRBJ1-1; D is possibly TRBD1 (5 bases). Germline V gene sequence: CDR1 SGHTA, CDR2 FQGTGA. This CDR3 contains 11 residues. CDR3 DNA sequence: TGCGCCAGCAGCATTGGACAAGAAGCTTTCTTT. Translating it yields CASSIGQEAFF.

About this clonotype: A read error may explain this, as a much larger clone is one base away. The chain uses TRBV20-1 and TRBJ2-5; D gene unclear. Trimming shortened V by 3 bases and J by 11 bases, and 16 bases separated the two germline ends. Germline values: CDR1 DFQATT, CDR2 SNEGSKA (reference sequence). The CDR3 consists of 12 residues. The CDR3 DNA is TGCAGTGCTAGTCAAGGTGACAATGAGCAGTACTTC. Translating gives CSASQGDNEQYF.